Below, 8 T cell receptor beta chains from the same sample are listed, as sequenced in a study of vaccination and CD4 T cells after COVID-19. The treatment was: roughly 10-day PBMC culture with coronavirus spike peptide pools or control peptides (ViraFEST assay). These receptors' targets are unknown. Cultured CD4+ T-cell DNA underwent Oncomine TCR Beta short-read sequencing. TCRdb itself ran the PCR reads through MiXCR, one entry per CDR3 protein. The repertoire holds around 20,000 distinct CDR3 sequences, with 67% as singletons. Sequencing was carried out using CD4+ T cells from blood, cultured in vitro. The receptors were gathered from a human donor who had recovered from COVID-19.

This clonotype was found a few times. This chain uses TRBV5-1 with TRBJ2-2, with D perhaps TRBD1 (5 bases). V was trimmed by 1 base and J by 6 bases, leaving 13 bases between them. The germline CDR1 and CDR2 sequences are SGHRS and YFSETQ. The CDR3 spans 15 residues. DNA of the CDR3: TGCGCCAGCAGCTTGACACAGGTTCGTTCCGGGGAGCTGTTTTTT. This encodes CASSLTQVRSGELFF.

This sequence joins TRBV24-1 and TRBJ2-3; TRBD1 is a possible D gene (5 bases). This CDR3 contains 14 residues. Trimming removed 6 bases from V and 6 bases from J, with 15 bases in between. CDR1 is KGHDR and CDR2 is SFDVKD in the germline V gene. The CDR3 reads CATSLTGLGDTQYF. As DNA, the CDR3 is TGTGCCACCAGTCTTACAGGTCTGGGGGATACGCAGTATTTT.

The gene calls are TRBV12-3 or TRBV12-4 and TRBJ2-7; no firm D call. V was shortened by 6 bases and J by 2 bases, with 14 bases between the two germline ends. This CDR3 has 14 amino acids. CDR3 protein: CASSLDIVPYEQYF. DNA of the CDR3: TGTGCCAGCAGCCTAGACATTGTTCCCTACGAGCAGTACTTC.

The chain couples TRBV20-1 to TRBJ1-2; TRBD1 is a possible D gene (5 bases). V was trimmed by 6 bases and J by 6 bases, leaving 17 bases between them. The CDR3 runs to 13 residues. Per germline, CDR1 DFQATT and CDR2 SNEGSKA (reference sequence). The CDR3 region is CSASRARGDGYTF. The CDR3 DNA reads as TGCAGTGCCTCCAGAGCGAGGGGTGATGGCTACACCTTC.

In nucleotides, the CDR3 is TGCGCCAGCAGCTCGGACAGGAAAAACATTCAGTACTTC. Its translation is CASSSDRKNIQYF. The J gene is TRBJ2-4, the V gene TRBV4-3; 7 nucleotides line up with TRBD1. Germline V lookup: CDR1 LGHNA, CDR2 YSLEER. The length of the CDR3 is 13 residues. V was clipped by 5 bases and J by 4 bases; unmatched bases: 2.

The rearrangement joins TRBV20-1 to TRBJ1-5; D is possibly TRBD1 (6 bases). The CDR3 has 12 amino acids. From germline, CDR1 is DFQATT and CDR2 SNEGSKA (reference sequence). The DNA for the CDR3 is TGCAGCGGCTCCCGGGGGCAACAGCCCCAGCATTTT. Translated: CSGSRGQQPQHF.

The V call is TRBV20-1, the J call TRBJ1-5; 9 bases match TRBD1. Germline-derived CDR1 and CDR2 are DFQATT and SNEGSKA (reference sequence). This CDR3 is 15 amino acids long. Unmatched junction bases numbered 4, after V lost 0 bases and J lost 4 bases. The CDR3 nucleotides read TGCAGTGCTAGAGAGGGTGGGACAGGGAATCAGCCCCAGCATTTT. Amino acid sequence: CSAREGGTGNQPQHF.

The chain links TRBV20-1 to TRBJ1-3; a possible D gene is TRBD1 (6 bases). Germline CDR1 is DFQATT and CDR2 is SNEGSKA (reference sequence). The V gene lost 3 bases and the J gene lost 3 bases, with 12 bases spanning the gap. This CDR3 is 14 amino acids long. The chain's CDR3 is CSARGGRDGNTIYF. The CDR3 nucleotides read TGCAGTGCTAGGGGGGGCAGGGATGGAAACACCATATATTTT.